This TCR beta chain was observed in a study of blood T cells in healthy people across ages. Overall study findings and caveats: Versus aged donors, long-lived donors had higher diversity and more naive CD4+ cells.

In the case of this clonotype: Its cognate antigen is unknown. This may arise from a read error, as a much more abundant clone is one base away.

Unmatched junction bases numbered 12, after V lost 4 bases and J lost 6 bases. Germline V gene lookup returns CDR1 SQVTM and CDR2 ANQGSEA. This CDR3 has 15 residues. For the second PCR, which ran for 7 to 11 cycles, a sample-barcoded 5' primer and a J-beta primer mix were used. Via MiXCR, TCRdb re-called the 5' RACE reads, giving one row per CDR3 protein. This table holds about 800,000 distinct CDR3 sequences, about 42% found once. The source material was blood. This sequence originates from a man older than 75 in good health. The chain recombines TRBV29-1 with TRBJ1-1, with TRBD1 matching over 9 bases. CDR3 sequence reads: CSVVGTGKSNAEAFF. In DNA form, the CDR3 reads TGCAGCGTTGTGGGGACAGGGAAATCCAACGCTGAAGCTTTCTTT.